The clone carrying this TCR beta chain was observed a handful of times. Germline V CDR1 and CDR2: MNHEY, SVGAGI. V lost 7 bases to trimming and J lost 3 bases, with 13 bases between them. The CDR3 consists of 14 residues. The data originate from a study of beta chain features in type 1 diabetes. As every portion of the isolated RNA was reverse transcribed, the sequencing read expressed TCRB transcripts. Clones were read by immunoSEQ multiplex PCR, and TCRdb kept only the in-frame ones, dropping some. Counted here are around 250,000 clones, 25% to 30% occurring once; the ten biggest clones make up approximately 4%.

Sequenced input: central memory CD4+ T cells from blood. The clonotype was recovered from a man aged 25 to 40 in good health. V usage is TRBV6-5 and J usage is TRBJ1-5; D may be TRBD1 (5 bases). In nucleotides, the CDR3 is TGTGCCAGCATCCCGGAGGGGTTCAATCAGCCCCAGCATTTT. Encoded protein: CASIPEGFNQPQHF.